What follows are 19 T cell receptor beta chains derived from one specimen sequenced in a study of T cell repertoires in cytomegalovirus infection. One entry per CDR3 protein, called by TCRdb with MiXCR from the reads. Here the sample spans hundreds of thousands of distinct CDR3 sequences, approximately 24% being singletons. The source material was CD8+ T cells from PBMCs. These receptors originate from a human donor in good health (CMV status not recorded). Some clones in this sample may be carry-over from other donors' samples.

This clonotype showed up many times. The V and J genes are TRBV6-2 or TRBV6-3 and TRBJ2-1; TRBD2 aligns across 8 bases. The CDR3 length is 15 residues. The trim removed 8 bases at V and 0 bases at J, leaving 6 bases unmatched. Germline V gene lookup returns CDR1 MNHEY and CDR2 SVGEGT. The CDR3 nucleotides read TGTGCCAGCGACGGGGGGGGGAGCTCCTACAATGAGCAGTTCTTC. It translates to CASDGGGSSYNEQFF.

Regarding this clonotype: Possible read error: a much larger clone is one base away. This sequence joins TRBV28 and TRBJ2-5; D unresolved. There are 14 residues in the CDR3. Germline values: CDR1 MDHEN, CDR2 SYDVKM. The CDR3 here is CVSLERPYGETQYF. The DNA for the CDR3 is TGTGTCAGCCTAGAGAGACCTTACGGAGAGACCCAGTACTTC. Complete variable domain (other parts from reference TRBV28 and TRBJ2-5): DVKVTQSSRYLVKRTGEKVFLECVQDMDHENMFWYRQDPGLGLRLIYFSYDVKMKEKGDIPEGYSVSREKKERFSLILESASTNQTSMYLCVSLERPYGETQYFGPGTRLLVL.

J is TRBJ2-7 and V is TRBV29-1; D possibly uses TRBD1 or TRBD2 (7 bases each). The CDR3 length is 14 residues. With 3 bases removed from V and 2 bases from J, the gap between germline ends came to 14 bases. Germline CDR1 reads SQVTM; CDR2 reads ANQGSEA. CDR3 sequence: CSVEAGGDTYEQYF. The DNA of the CDR3 is TGCAGCGTTGAGGCAGGGGGGGATACCTACGAGCAGTACTTC.

This chain uses TRBV29-1 with TRBJ2-1; D is perhaps TRBD2 (7 bases). The CDR3 runs 14 residues. V was clipped by 3 bases and J by 4 bases, with 13 bases between them. Germline values: CDR1 SQVTM, CDR2 ANQGSEA. CDR3 amino acids: CSVDGRGEYNEQFF. The CDR3 DNA reads as TGCAGCGTTGATGGGAGGGGGGAGTACAATGAGCAGTTCTTC.

This clonotype was detected only a few times. The V call is TRBV2, the J call TRBJ2-7; 7 bases are shared with TRBD1. There are 14 residues in the CDR3. CDR1 is SNHLY, CDR2 FYNNEI, per germline. Germline trimming cut 7 bases from V and 1 base from J; bases unmatched to any gene: 7. CDR3 nucleotides: TGTGCCAGCATCAAGCGACAGGGATCCTACGAGCAGTACGTC. Protein sequence: CASIKRQGSYEQYV.

This clonotype was counted many times. The chain uses TRBV7-8 and TRBJ1-2; possible D gene TRBD1, 5 bases. Germline V gene data show CDR1 as SGHVS and CDR2 as FQNEAQ. V was clipped by 5 bases and J by 6 bases, with 25 bases between them. The CDR3 consists of 17 residues. The CDR3 protein is CASSLLPGTSAWDGYTF. CDR3 sequence (DNA): TGTGCCAGCAGCCTTCTCCCCGGGACCTCCGCCTGGGATGGCTACACCTTC.

This clonotype has at least ten counts. The chain combines TRBV12-3 or TRBV12-4 with TRBJ2-2; D uncertain. V gave up 3 bases and J gave up 5 bases, with 7 bases separating them. The CDR3 spans 13 residues. CDR3 DNA sequence: TGTGCCAGCAGTTTGTCGGAAACCGGGGAGCTGTTTTTT. Its protein is CASSLSETGELFF.

The chain combines TRBV29-1 with TRBJ1-3, with unresolved D. The CDR3 runs 16 residues. In germline, CDR1 is SQVTM, CDR2 ANQGSEA. V was cut by 2 bases and J by 0 bases, with 14 bases left in between. The CDR3 DNA reads TGCAGCGTTGAAAGAACCGGAAGAAGCTCTGGAAACACCATATATTTT. This codes for CSVERTGRSSGNTIYF.

This clonotype was seen a few times. The J gene is TRBJ2-7, the V gene TRBV13; 8 bases agree with TRBD1. Germline V gene data show CDR1 as PRHDT and CDR2 as FYEKMQ (reference sequence). The CDR3 has 13 amino acids. The V and J ends lost 5 bases and 6 bases, in that order; junction bases with no gene match: 6. The CDR3 sequence is CASSPGQGGEQYV. CDR3 in DNA: TGTGCCAGCAGCCCAGGACAGGGTGGCGAGCAGTACGTC.

This clonotype was observed a few times. V and J are TRBV5-1 and TRBJ2-1, with 7 nucleotides matching TRBD2. The V segment lost 9 bases and the J segment 6 bases; nucleotides outside the gene matches: 9. The V gene's germline CDR1 is SGHRS and CDR2 YFSETQ. The CDR3 has 13 amino acids. This CDR3 reads CAIGGGFGNEQFF. The CDR3 DNA reads as TGCGCCATCGGGGGAGGGTTTGGCAATGAGCAGTTCTTC.

This clonotype was observed a few times. The J gene is TRBJ2-1, the V gene TRBV20-1; the match to TRBD1 covers 8 bases. CDR1 and CDR2 from the germline V gene are DFQATT and SNEGSKA (reference sequence). The V gene end was trimmed by 6 bases and the J gene end by 3 bases; junction bases not matched to a gene: 7. The CDR3 is made up of 14 amino acids. This chain's CDR3 is CSARTGSDYNEQFF. The CDR3 nucleotides are TGCAGTGCAAGGACAGGGTCTGACTACAATGAGCAGTTCTTC.

The chain employs TRBV6-5 and TRBJ1-1; D is ambiguous. Between the trimmed V and J ends, which lost 6 bases and 8 bases, there was a span of 13 bases. CDR1 and CDR2 from the germline V gene are MNHEY and SVGAGI. This CDR3 contains 12 residues. As DNA, the CDR3 is TGTGCCAGCAGCCCCAAGGTGGAGGAAGCTTTCTTT. Its protein product is CASSPKVEEAFF.

A word on this clonotype: Being one base from a much bigger clone, this may be a read error. This sequence joins TRBV12-3 or TRBV12-4 and TRBJ1-2; the D is unclear. V was cut by 2 bases and J by 8 bases, with 18 bases left in between. The CDR3 extends over 15 amino acids. The CDR3: CASSLQAGLSLGYTF. For the CDR3, the DNA is TGTGCCAGCAGTTTACAGGCAGGCTTATCACTCGGCTACACCTTC.

The gene calls are TRBV2 and TRBJ2-7; D remains unclear. Trimming took off 1 base at V and 0 bases at J, with 10 bases between the two ends. The CDR3 is made up of 15 amino acids. The germline V gene has CDR1 SNHLY and CDR2 FYNNEI. CDR3 nucleotides: TGTGCCAGCAGTGAAGGCCCACCGAGCTCCTACGAGCAGTACGTC. Its translation: CASSEGPPSSYEQYV.

The CDR3 sequence: CASSSTGTGSTDTQYF. CDR3 DNA sequence: TGTGCCAGCAGCTCGACCGGGACAGGGAGCACAGATACGCAGTATTTT. V usage is TRBV7-6 and J usage is TRBJ2-3; TRBD1 aligns across 9 bases. The length of the CDR3 is 16 residues. Unmatched junction bases numbered 5, after V lost 4 bases and J lost 0 bases. Germline V gene lookup returns CDR1 SGHVS and CDR2 FNYEAQ.

This clonotype was seen a handful of times. The chain uses TRBV7-9 and TRBJ1-4, with D possibly being TRBD1 (6 bases). The CDR3 totals 16 residues. Germline values: CDR1 SEHNR, CDR2 FQNEAQ (reference sequence). V dropped 4 bases and J dropped 7 bases, with 19 bases sitting between them. The DNA for the CDR3 is TGTGCCAGCAGCTCCGCAGGGGAGAGATATCGTGAAAAACTGTTTTTT. Protein product: CASSSAGERYREKLFF.

Points on this clonotype: This may be a read error: a much more frequent sequence differs by one nucleotide. The V gene is TRBV7-6, the J gene TRBJ2-1; no firm D call. Per the germline V gene, CDR1 is SGHVS and CDR2 is FNYEAQ. There are 13 residues in the CDR3. For the CDR3, the DNA is TGTACCAGCAGCCCCGGCCCTGGCAATGAGCAGTTCTTC. It specifies CTSSPGPGNEQFF.

V and J are TRBV12-3 or TRBV12-4 and TRBJ2-3; D uncertain. V was shortened by 7 bases and J by 3 bases, with 14 bases between the two germline ends. There are 14 residues in the CDR3. The CDR3 reads CASNYARGTDTQYF. The DNA for the CDR3 is TGTGCCAGCAACTACGCCCGTGGGACAGATACGCAGTATTTT.

This clonotype was observed a handful of times. V and J are TRBV2 and TRBJ1-1, with TRBD1 as a possible D gene (5 bases). Germline CDR1 reads SNHLY; CDR2 reads FYNNEI. V was cut by 1 base and J by 1 base, with 19 bases left in between. The CDR3 extends over 18 amino acids. The CDR3 loop reads CASSEVGGGGIGNTEAFF. CDR3 sequence (DNA): TGTGCCAGCAGTGAAGTGGGGGGTGGGGGGATCGGGAACACTGAAGCTTTCTTT.